One and the same sample provided the 8 T cell receptor beta chains below, sequenced in a study of cytomegalovirus exposure and HLA in healthy donors. PCR primers comprised 60 Vbeta and 13 Jbeta primers. Generated by immunoSEQ multiplex PCR, the TCRdb table keeps only in-frame clones and is missing some. Of roughly 130,000 clones in the sample, roughly 71% were seen once. Material for sequencing was PBMCs. The receptors shown here come from a woman aged 45-65 years in good health and CMV-seropositive.

This rearrangement joins TRBV7-2 to TRBJ2-2; a possible D gene is TRBD1 (6 bases). Germline CDR1 SGHTA, CDR2 FQGNSA. The length of the CDR3 is 15 residues. V lost 1 base, J lost 6 bases, and 12 bases lay in between. The CDR3: CASSLGTASPGELFF. CDR3 DNA: TGTGCCAGCAGCTTAGGGACAGCCTCGCCCGGGGAGCTGTTTTTT. Together with reference TRBV7-2 and TRBJ2-2, the CDR3 gives the full variable domain: GAGVSQSPSNKVTEKGKDVELRCDPISGHTALYWYRQSLGQGLEFLIYFQGNSAPDKSGLPSDRFSAERTGGSVSTLTIQRTQQEDSAVYLCASSLGTASPGELFFGEGSRLTVL.

This chain links TRBV15 with TRBJ2-7; TRBD1 is a possible D gene (6 bases). The length of the CDR3 is 14 residues. V gave up 5 bases and J gave up 7 bases, with 18 bases separating them. The germline V gene encodes CDR1 LNHNV and CDR2 YYDKDF (reference sequence). The CDR3, as DNA: TGTGCCACCAGCCTAGACAAGAGGGGGAATGAGCAGTACTTC. Translation gives CATSLDKRGNEQYF.

CDR3 sequence: CASSSPLGTGTGEQYF. CDR3 DNA: TGTGCCAGCAGTTCCCCCCTGGGGACAGGTACGGGTGAGCAGTACTTC. The V gene is TRBV28, the J gene TRBJ2-7, with TRBD1 matching 8 bases. Germline V lookup: CDR1 MDHEN, CDR2 SYDVKM. The CDR3 extends over 16 amino acids. The V gene end was trimmed by 4 bases and the J gene end by 7 bases; junction bases not matched to a gene: 15.

The CDR3 DNA sequence: TGTGCCAGCAGTGCTTCTAGCGGGGGTAGGGATACGCAGTATTTT. Its protein product is CASSASSGGRDTQYF. The chain joins TRBV6-1 to TRBJ2-3; TRBD2 aligns across 10 bases. This CDR3 has 15 amino acids. V gave up 4 bases and J gave up 6 bases; unmatched junction bases: 7. Germline V gene data show CDR1 as MNHNS and CDR2 as SASEGT.

This clone was seen only once. The gene calls are TRBV19 and TRBJ1-2; D is perhaps TRBD1 (6 bases). The germline gives CDR1 LNHDA, CDR2 SQIVND (reference sequence). Trimming stripped 7 bases from V and 4 bases from J, with 19 bases between. The CDR3 runs to 15 residues. CDR3 bases: TGTGCCAGTACCCCAGCACGGACAGCTATCTATGGCTACACCTTC. Translating gives CASTPARTAIYGYTF.

This rearrangement joins TRBV30 to TRBJ1-4, with D unresolved. Germline V CDR1 and CDR2: GTSNPN, SVGIG (reference sequence). V shed 3 bases and J shed 3 bases, with 8 bases lying between them. CDR3 length equals 13 residues. The CDR3, as DNA: TGTGCCTGGAGACCTCCGGCTAATGAAAAACTGTTTTTT. Its protein is CAWRPPANEKLFF.

The chain is built from TRBV15 and TRBJ2-6; D is ambiguous. The length of the CDR3 is 15 residues. Trimming removed 3 bases at V and 0 bases at J, with 6 bases between. The germline gives CDR1 LNHNV, CDR2 YYDKDF (reference sequence). The CDR3 sequence: CATSRGSSGANVLTF. In nucleotides, the CDR3 is TGTGCCACCAGCAGGGGCTCCTCTGGGGCCAACGTCCTGACTTTC.

The chain has TRBV11-3 and TRBJ1-1; D may be TRBD1 (5 bases). V lost 6 bases and J 1 base, leaving 15 bases between the germline ends. Germline values: CDR1 SGHNT, CDR2 YENEEA. The CDR3 spans 15 residues. The DNA for the CDR3 is TGTGCCAGCAGTAGGGGTGGTTTCGAGAACACTGAAGCTTTCTTT. Translated: CASSRGGFENTEAFF.